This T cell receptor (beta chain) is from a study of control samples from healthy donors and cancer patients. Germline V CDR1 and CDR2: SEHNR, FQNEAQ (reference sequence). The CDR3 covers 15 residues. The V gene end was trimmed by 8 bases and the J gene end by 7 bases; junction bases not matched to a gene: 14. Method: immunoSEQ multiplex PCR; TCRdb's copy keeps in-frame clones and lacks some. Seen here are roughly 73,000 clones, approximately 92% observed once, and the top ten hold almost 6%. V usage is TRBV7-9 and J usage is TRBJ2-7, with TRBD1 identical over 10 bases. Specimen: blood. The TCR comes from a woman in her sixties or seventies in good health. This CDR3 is CASSPDRGNSREQYF. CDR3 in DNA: TGTGCCAGCTCCCCGGACAGGGGGAATTCGAGGGAGCAGTACTTC.